One T cell receptor (beta chain) is described in this entry. Trimming removed 5 bases at V and 6 bases at J, with 13 bases between. Germline CDR1 reads SGHVS; CDR2 reads FQNEAQ. There are 13 residues in the CDR3. TCRdb's table, derived via immunoSEQ multiplex PCR, lists solely in-frame clones and lacks some. The sample includes about 210,000 clones, over 75% of them seen just once. This specimen belongs to a study of blood T cell repertoires in COVID-19. Whole-study context: The United States, Italy and Spain provided the acute and convalescent COVID-19 samples.

The sequence derives from a human donor in a cohort sampled during active COVID-19. Sequenced sample: peripheral blood. V gene TRBV7-8 combines with J gene TRBJ1-1; possible D gene TRBD1, 5 bases. The CDR3 sequence: CASSPRGDAEAFF. The DNA of the CDR3 is TGTGCCAGCAGCCCACGGGGGGACGCTGAAGCTTTCTTT.